This section outlines one T cell receptor beta chain sequence together with its context. The V end was cut by 1 base, the J end by 10 bases, with 15 bases between. From germline, CDR1 is SGDLS and CDR2 YYNGEE. The CDR3 has 14 amino acids. These data belong to a study of control samples from healthy donors and cancer patients. The assay was immunoSEQ multiplex PCR, and TCRdb's table has in-frame clones only and misses some. The data show some 120,000 clones, over 75% seen once. The sample taken for sequencing was blood. This TCR was sampled from a man aged 55-75 years in good health. The V gene is TRBV9, the J gene TRBJ2-1; D remains unclear. The CDR3 nucleotides read TGTGCCAGCAGCGTATGGTCTCCTGCGCAGGAGCAGTTCTTC. Protein: CASSVWSPAQEQFF.